This T cell receptor beta chain was identified during a study of control samples from healthy donors and cancer patients. CDR3 length equals 16 residues. The ends were cut back, 5 bases at V and 0 bases at J, with 14 bases in the middle. The germline CDR1 and CDR2 sequences are KGHSH and LQKENI. Here immunoSEQ multiplex PCR was the method, and the copy in TCRdb shows in-frame clones only, minus some. The table records around 90,000 clones, around nine tenths of them present only once. The sample was blood. This TCR was sampled from a man in his thirties or forties in good health. The rearrangement links TRBV18 to TRBJ2-1, with D perhaps matching TRBD1 (6 bases). CDR3 protein: CASSVQGPSSYNEQFF. CDR3 sequence (DNA): TGTGCCAGCTCAGTACAGGGCCCCAGCTCCTACAATGAGCAGTTCTTC.